This paragraph covers one TCR beta chain sequence. The antigen it recognizes is unknown. Base qualities are not provided; no much larger clone lies one nucleotide away. The CDR3 goes from the cysteine to the phenylalanine over 15 residues. Only the CDR3 DNA stays, 45 bases, in frame from base 1. The germline V end is reduced by 2 bases and the J end by 7 bases; junction bases left unmatched: 6. CDR1 and CDR2, per the germline V gene, are SGHTS and YDEGEE. These data come from a study of cytomegalovirus exposure and HLA in healthy donors (dated by TCRdb to 2017 to 2019). Broadly, across the study: According to an earlier analysis of 450 to 650 of the donors, about 190 million T cells yielded some 120 million unique TCR beta sequences and approximately 300 Gb of sequence data. Around 300 gigabases of sequencing data and approximately 85 million unique TCR sequences were included in an early release covering about 600 HLA-typed donors. Of the 398 genotyped donors, roughly 76% were placed in the genetic ancestry cluster associated with self-reported Caucasian donors. The study aimed to test whether cataloging public T cell receptors could reveal signatures of past pathogen exposure. The study used immunosequencing to profile the T cell repertoires of 666 subjects and linked those repertoires to cytomegalovirus serostatus. A separate validation cohort of 90 to 150 different subjects was used in addition to the 666-subject first cohort. To predict cytomegalovirus infection status, the study brought together high-throughput TCR immunosequencing, statistical association of individual TCRs with disease status, and machine learning. To study patterns of TCR occurrence, a later analysis re-analyzed previously published TCR beta repertoires from under 750 donors and added high-resolution HLA genotyping. In the later analysis, no new phenotypic data were used to find candidate immune exposures; instead, reliance was placed on TCR beta sequences and their occurrence across donors. To decide whether each TCR beta V gene segment behaved as functional or pseudogenic, an earlier analysis of over 500 of the donors relied on high-throughput TCR beta sequencing. Donor age, sex, ethnicity and CMV serostatus were compiled together with the repertoire data. In a later genetic analysis, genome-wide SNP genotypes for about 65% of the roughly 700 donors were used, and that subset was treated as a discovery cohort. All discovery cohort repertoires had been generated using a single sequencing platform. Class I and class II HLA loci were covered by the typing at four-digit resolution. The number of donors typed differed by locus, with about 629-640 for A, B, C, DRB1 and DQB1, approximately 500 for DQA1, 600 to 610 for DPA1, and around 430 for DPB1. Because of strong linkage in the cohort, four or five DR-DQ haplotypes were treated as single units for association and clustering. Across around 400 genotyped donors of the cohort, an average of roughly 250,000 unique TCR beta nucleotide sequences per donor were sequenced, and around 19% of those sequences were non-productive. General conclusions and limits of the study: An association between a missense DCLRE1C variant and V-gene and J-gene trimming of TCR beta chains was found in a later genetic analysis and replicated in an independent cohort. In a later analysis, 15,000 to 20,000 TCR beta sequences were associated with specific HLA alleles at a false discovery rate of 0.05. According to a later genetic analysis, donors in an Asian-associated ancestry cluster had fewer N-insertions in productive TCRs than the approximately 610-donor mean. A cluster of highly shared sequence variants was judged likely to be a technical artifact of the sequencing pipeline. When HLA alleles, especially DR and DQ, strongly co-occurred, attributing TCR associations to individual alleles was difficult. The study listed 150 to 200 TCR beta chains as associated with cytomegalovirus. Roughly uniform sequencing depth across donors was assumed in presence/absence analyses, although this assumption may not hold. Linkage disequilibrium might explain the correlated functional status among segregating V segments, but an unknown experimental factor could not be excluded. CMV serostatus was the only immune exposure information available for the cohort. The authors suggested that the approach could potentially be extended to other disease states and immunological phenotypes. In a later analysis, the rate of TCR association differed among HLA loci, with DRB1 alleles having the most associated TCRs and HLA-C alleles having the fewest. In vitro tests confirmed that a few of the cytomegalovirus-associated TCR beta chains recognize cytomegalovirus antigens. Across donors, most TCR sequences were observed very rarely, whereas some public TCRs were present in many individuals. In a later analysis, HLA-associated TCR beta chains were found to be more clonally expanded and to have lower generation probabilities than equally common non-associated chains. Some IMGT-functional V segments, including TRBV6-2 and TRBV6-3, could not be distinguished by the 87-base-pair reads and were therefore excluded. The classifier was reported to diagnose cytomegalovirus status with high specificity and sensitivity in both the original and validation cohorts. Because counts were too low, roughly 17 rarely observed V segments, including chromosome 9 orphons, were left out of the earlier analysis of approximately 500 of the donors. In a later analysis, most CMV-associated TCR beta chains were found to appear HLA-restricted, with HLA associations seemingly driven largely by CMV exposure. In an earlier analysis of several hundred of the donors, most TCR beta V segments were observed in productive rearrangements about 90% or about 30% of the time, broadly matching IMGT annotations. The cohort was sequenced for TCR beta chains only, and without alpha or paired-chain data the features that could be detected were limited. A further reported finding was that TCR beta sequences accurately predicted the HLA-A and HLA-B alleles for most subjects in the first cohort. HLA typing was unavailable for some donors at each locus, so association tests used only the typed subset. In a later analysis, several top co-occurrence clusters were reported to appear linked to parvovirus B19, influenza, CMV and Epstein-Barr virus.

The cohort comprised several hundred healthy bone marrow donors. At the time of sampling, every cohort member was nominally healthy, though immune exposures that went unrecorded were likely present. The donor tested CMV seropositive and was one of the 289 seropositive cohort members. A peripheral blood sample was collected from each donor, and TCR beta sequencing was performed on peripheral blood mononuclear cells. The Qiagen DNeasy Blood Extraction Kit was used to extract genomic DNA from the blood cell samples. Libraries were prepared through the immunoSEQ multiplex PCR assay. The multiplex PCR relied on a mix of 60 forward primers for TCR Vbeta segments and 13 reverse primers for TCR Jbeta segments. The CDR3 region of rearranged TCR beta genes was amplified from genomic DNA with a multiplex PCR assay. The amplified TCR beta libraries were sequenced on the Illumina HiSeq System as 87-base-pair reads. In the authors' own workflow: In a later analysis, about 80 million unique TCR beta chains were counted across the approximately 640 repertoires, and roughly 9.9 million of these chains were shared by at least two donors. To remove PCR and sequencing errors, raw reads were error-corrected and collapsed into unique sequences using a nearest-neighbor algorithm that merged closely related sequences. To assign V, D and J gene segments, CDR3 sequences were aligned to IMGT reference sequences. For a sequence to be retained, at least a six-nucleotide match to both a V gene segment and a J gene segment was required. Rearrangements were classified as productive when the CDR3 lacked stop codons and remained in frame with V and J, and all other rearrangements were classified as non-productive. CDR3 was defined by IMGT convention, running from the second conserved V-encoded cysteine to the conserved J-encoded phenylalanine. The earlier analysis of some 550 of the donors excluded any sequence lacking an unambiguous match to a single V gene segment. In an earlier analysis of approximately 590 of the donors, V segments were called functional above 56.7% productive rearrangements and were called segregating when the between-donor standard deviation exceeded 5%. A statistical classification framework was built for diagnosing cytomegalovirus status from the catalog of TCR beta chain sequences. V and J gene assignment, in a later analysis, came from comparing TCR nucleotide sequences with IMGT/GENE-DB human TR gene sequences. The TCRdist pipeline was used in a later analysis to assign CDR3 sequences and most-parsimonious VDJ recombination scenarios. In a later analysis, every TCR beta chain was defined by the combination of its CDR3 amino acid sequence and its V-gene family, and reads without a unique V-gene family were dropped. In a later analysis, fewer than 600 highly shared, low-generation-probability nucleotide sequences were removed to address suspected cross-contamination and a sequencing artifact. For each public chain, a later analysis derived a clonal expansion index from normalized ranks of inferred template counts within each repertoire. In a later analysis, generation probabilities were computed using a VDJ recombination model fitted to out-of-frame rearrangements, and the results were checked against IGoR. In a later analysis, TCR-TCR, TCR-HLA and TCR-CMV co-occurrence was scored with hypergeometric tests, and a repertoire-size bias correction was applied to TCR pairs. A later analysis estimated false discovery rates by permuting HLA or CMV assignments 20 times. A later analysis grouped co-occurring TCRs with DBSCAN, adding TCRdist sequence similarity when clustering within HLA-allele-positive subsets. Repertoires with fewer than 30,000 or more than 120,000 public chains were left out of co-occurrence clustering, as were about 5 repertoires with anomalous nucleotide sharing. TCRdb holds this immuneACCESS table with in-frame rearrangements only. Some clones are missing; in checked studies, unresolved V genes explain under half, and the rest has no known cause. The DNA was the basis for D and trimming; V, J and clone size are from that table. A total of tens of thousands of clones appear in this sample, approximately 70% of them only once. Of the sample, roughly 4.9% is held by the ten largest clones.

The chain is assembled from TRBV5-8 and TRBJ2-1; the junction holds 10 bases that match TRBD2. The clonotype comes from a man in his sixties in good health and CMV-seropositive. Sequencing used PBMCs. The CDR3 reads as follows: CASSLAGGPWNEQFF. In nucleotides, the sequence is TGTGCCAGCAGCTTAGCGGGAGGGCCCTGGAATGAGCAGTTCTTC.